The 13 T cell receptor beta chains below come from one sample, sequenced in a study of T cell responses to AZD1222 COVID-19 vaccine. Sequencing was performed with immunoSEQ multiplex PCR; in TCRdb, only in-frame clones are kept and a portion is missing. Of under 110,000 clones in the sample, 87% were seen once. Sequencing was performed on peripheral blood, taken 28 days after the second AZD1222 dose. Source of these receptors: an adult who received the AZD1222 COVID-19 vaccine.

The chain joins TRBV30 to TRBJ2-7, with D tentatively TRBD1 or TRBD2 (5 bases each). Germline CDR1 reads GTSNPN; CDR2 reads SVGIG (reference sequence). This CDR3 has 15 residues. V lost 4 bases to trimming and J lost 1 base, with 17 bases between them. The CDR3 nucleotides are TGTGCCTGGAATCGGGGCGGAATTAAATCCTACGAGCAGTACTTC. The encoded protein is CAWNRGGIKSYEQYF.

The chain is built from TRBV27 and TRBJ1-4; no reliable D call. Per germline, CDR1 MNHEY and CDR2 SMNVEV (reference sequence). Trimming pared 5 bases from V and 6 bases from J, leaving 7 bases between. The length of the CDR3 is 12 residues. CDR3: CASSHMDEKLFF. Here the CDR3 DNA reads TGTGCCAGCAGTCACATGGATGAAAAACTGTTTTTT.

The chain links TRBV27 to TRBJ2-7; 10 nucleotides align to TRBD2. The V segment lost 4 bases and the J segment 6 bases; nucleotides outside the gene matches: 15. CDR3 length: 17 residues. CDR1 MNHEY and CDR2 SMNVEV come from the germline V gene (reference sequence). The CDR3 region has the DNA TGTGCCAGCAGTTCCGTTCGACTAGCGGGTACAGGTAGCGAGCAGTACTTC. Encoded protein: CASSSVRLAGTGSEQYF.

V usage is TRBV30 and J usage is TRBJ1-4; TRBD1 is a possible D gene (5 bases). CDR3 length: 14 residues. The V gene's germline CDR1 is GTSNPN and CDR2 SVGIG (reference sequence). V lost 0 bases and J lost 5, with 10 bases in between. CDR3 residues: CAWSVSRQNEKLFF. The CDR3 region has the DNA TGTGCCTGGAGTGTATCTAGACAGAATGAAAAACTGTTTTTT.

The chain uses TRBV3-1 (or the pseudogene TRBV3-2) and TRBJ2-1; D not resolved. The CDR3 is 12 residues long. V lost 1 base and J lost 10, with 8 bases in between. Germline values: CDR1 LGHDT, CDR2 YNNKEL (reference sequence). CDR3: CASSQALREQFF. CDR3 in DNA: TGTGCCAGCAGCCAAGCACTCAGGGAGCAGTTCTTC.

The V and J genes are TRBV5-6 and TRBJ1-5; D is unresolved. The germline V gene encodes CDR1 SGHDT and CDR2 YYEEEE. Between the trimmed V and J ends, which lost 0 bases and 5 bases, there was a span of 6 bases. The length of the CDR3 is 13 residues. The CDR3 sequence is CASSLGVDQPQHF. As DNA, the CDR3 is TGTGCCAGCAGCTTGGGGGTGGATCAGCCCCAGCATTTT.

V usage is TRBV3-1 (or the pseudogene TRBV3-2) and J usage is TRBJ1-1; TRBD1 matches at 7 bases. After removal of 4 bases from V and 4 bases from J, the junction contained 9 bases not matched to a gene. Germline loops: CDR1 LGHDT, CDR2 YNNKEL (reference sequence). The CDR3 runs to 15 residues. The CDR3 DNA follows: TGTGCCAGCAGCCCGATTCAGGGGGGGGGCACTGAAGCTTTCTTT. As protein: CASSPIQGGGTEAFF.

This clone was recorded only once. The V gene is TRBV7-2, the J gene TRBJ1-2; D is unresolved. The germline CDR1 and CDR2 sequences are SGHTA and FQGNSA. The CDR3 length is 14 residues. V lost 0 bases, J lost 1 base, and 6 bases lay in between. CDR3 bases: TGTGCCAGCAGCTTAGCACATCGTAACTATGGCTACACCTTC. It encodes CASSLAHRNYGYTF.

This clone was detected a few times. The genes are TRBV5-5 and TRBJ1-1; no clear D gene. The CDR3 is 14 amino acids. Trimming removed 0 bases at V and 0 bases at J, with 6 bases between. The germline V gene encodes CDR1 SGHKS and CDR2 YYEKEE (reference sequence). The CDR3 DNA reads as TGTGCCAGCAGCTTGGACTCAGTGAACACTGAAGCTTTCTTT. Protein product: CASSLDSVNTEAFF.

Only one count was recorded for this clone. The chain combines TRBV28 with TRBJ2-1; TRBD1 aligns across 7 bases. Germline trimming cut 7 bases from V and 4 bases from J; bases unmatched to any gene: 10. The CDR3 loop spans 15 amino acids. Germline lookup yields CDR1 MDHEN and CDR2 SYDVKM. The CDR3 sequence: CASNPTGVFYNEQFF. Here the CDR3 DNA reads TGTGCCAGCAATCCCACAGGGGTTTTTTACAATGAGCAGTTCTTC. Drawing the rest from reference TRBV28 and TRBJ2-1, the complete variable domain is DVKVTQSSRYLVKRTGEKVFLECVQDMDHENMFWYRQDPGLGLRLIYFSYDVKMKEKGDIPEGYSVSREKKERFSLILESASTNQTSMYLCASNPTGVFYNEQFFGPGTRLTVL.

The gene calls are TRBV28 and TRBJ1-1, with no clear D. Germline V gene sequence: CDR1 MDHEN, CDR2 SYDVKM. The CDR3 consists of 12 residues. Deletions cut 6 bases from V and 10 bases from J, with 15 bases between. CDR3 DNA: TGTGCCAGCAGCCGACCGGGTCTAGGAGCTTTCTTT. Protein product: CASSRPGLGAFF.

The V gene is TRBV9, the J gene TRBJ2-6; the D gene could be TRBD1 or TRBD2 (5 bases each). The CDR3 totals 15 residues. The V end lost 1 base, the J end lost 2 bases, and 7 bases lay between the germline ends. Germline values: CDR1 SGDLS, CDR2 YYNGEE. CDR3 in amino acids: CASSVMGAGANVLTF. In nucleotides, the CDR3 is TGTGCCAGCAGCGTAATGGGGGCTGGGGCCAACGTCCTGACTTTC.

The gene calls are TRBV6-5 and TRBJ2-1, with D possibly matching TRBD1 (5 bases). CDR3 length equals 15 residues. Looked up from germline, CDR1 is MNHEY and CDR2 is SVGAGI. Trimming took off 2 bases at V and 5 bases at J, with 13 bases between the two ends. CDR3 nucleotide sequence: TGTGCCAGCAGTTACGGCCAGGGTACGCACAATGAGCAGTTCTTC. Translating it yields CASSYGQGTHNEQFF.